The next 31 T cell receptor beta chains were all read from a single sample in a study of PD-1 blockade in classical Hodgkin lymphoma (dated by TCRdb to about 2020). Library creation used the immunoSEQ multiplex PCR assay. What TCRdb holds here is the immuneACCESS table cut down to in-frame rearrangements. Part of the clones is not present; checked against another copy, under half of the missing clones reflect an unresolved V gene, and the others are unexplained. This sample has some 30,000 clones in its table, and around 90% of those were observed once. 0.95% to 1.5% of the sample is in the top ten clones. Per the publication, the time point label means: newly diagnosed, previously untreated cHL patient sample. Magnetic negative selection with a Miltenyi CD4+ T cell isolation kit was used to purify CD4+ T cells from thawed PBMCs. The sample comprised CD4+ T cells from blood. These receptors were taken from a human donor with classical Hodgkin lymphoma.

This clone turned up a few times. The chain joins TRBV11-2 to TRBJ2-3; TRBD2 might be the D (6 bases). V was cut by 5 bases and J by 0 bases, with 9 bases left in between. This CDR3 is built from 14 residues. CDR1 SGHAT and CDR2 FQNNGV come from the germline V gene. CDR3 loop: CASSLALSTDTQYF. The CDR3 DNA reads as TGTGCCAGCAGCCTAGCGTTAAGCACAGATACGCAGTATTTT.

The V call is TRBV28, the J call TRBJ2-5, with 8 bases matching TRBD1. CDR1 is MDHEN, CDR2 SYDVKM, per germline. This CDR3 is built from 15 residues. J lost 4 bases, V lost 8 bases, and 12 bases had no gene match. The CDR3 coding sequence is TGTGCCAGCGGTCGATTACAGGGGGTGGGAGAGACCCAGTACTTC. The encoded protein is CASGRLQGVGETQYF.

The CDR3 DNA sequence: TGCGCCAGCAGCCCACAGGGAAACGAGCAGCCCCAGCATTTT. Amino acid sequence: CASSPQGNEQPQHF. The V call is TRBV5-1, the J call TRBJ1-5; a weak D match, TRBD1 (6 bases). CDR1 is SGHRS, CDR2 YFSETQ, per germline. This CDR3 has 14 residues. Trimming stripped 4 bases from V and 7 bases from J, with 15 bases between. The whole variable domain, filled in from reference TRBV5-1 and TRBJ1-5, reads KAGVTQTPRYLIKTRGQQVTLSCSPISGHRSVSWYQQTPGQGLQFLFEYFSETQRNKGNFPGRFSGRQFSNSRSEMNVSTLELGDSALYLCASSPQGNEQPQHFGDGTRLSIL.

The gene calls are TRBV7-2 and TRBJ2-3; either TRBD1 or TRBD2 may supply D (5 bases each). The germline V gene has CDR1 SGHTA and CDR2 FQGNSA. V gave up 2 bases and J gave up 5 bases, with 20 bases separating them. This CDR3 contains 17 residues. The CDR3 reads CASSLPLRGPRGDTQYF. The DNA of the CDR3 is TGTGCCAGCAGCTTACCCCTTCGGGGCCCGAGGGGAGATACGCAGTATTTT. Filled out from reference TRBV7-2 and TRBJ2-3, the complete variable domain reads GAGVSQSPSNKVTEKGKDVELRCDPISGHTALYWYRQSLGQGLEFLIYFQGNSAPDKSGLPSDRFSAERTGGSVSTLTIQRTQQEDSAVYLCASSLPLRGPRGDTQYFGPGTRLTVL.

The chain joins TRBV6-5 to TRBJ1-5; TRBD1 might be the D (5 bases). CDR1 and CDR2 from the germline V gene are MNHEY and SVGAGI. This CDR3 region has 13 residues. Trimming pared 6 bases from V and 6 bases from J, leaving 12 bases between. Written as DNA, the CDR3 is TGTGCCAGCAGGCAGGGACTCGGTCAGCCCCAGCATTTT. This gives the protein CASRQGLGQPQHF.

The CDR3 nucleotides are TGTGCCAGCGAGGGCGGTGTCTATGGCTACACCTTC. Its translation is CASEGGVYGYTF. The V gene is TRBV2, the J gene TRBJ1-2, with D hard to call. The germline CDR1 and CDR2 sequences are SNHLY and FYNNEI. Trimming removed 8 bases from V and 4 bases from J, with 11 bases in between. The CDR3 runs 12 residues. The full variable domain, completed using reference TRBV2 and TRBJ1-2, is EPEVTQTPSHQVTQMGQEVILRCVPISNHLYFYWYRQILGQKVEFLVSFYNNEISEKSEIFDDQFSVERPDGSNFTLKIRSTKLEDSAMYFCASEGGVYGYTFGSGTRLTVV.

This chain connects TRBV11-3 to TRBJ2-7, with 7 bases identical to TRBD2. Germline V lookup: CDR1 SGHNT, CDR2 YENEEA. The length of the CDR3 is 15 residues. V gave up 5 bases and J gave up 0 bases; unmatched junction bases: 7. CDR3 loop: CASSPGTTVSYEQYV. The CDR3 nucleotides read TGTGCCAGCAGCCCCGGGACTACCGTCTCCTACGAGCAGTACGTC.

The J gene is TRBJ2-7, the V gene TRBV28, with unresolved D. Germline CDR1 reads MDHEN; CDR2 reads SYDVKM. The CDR3 length is 14 residues. Trimming pared 5 bases from V and 5 bases from J, leaving 16 bases between. This chain's CDR3 is CASSENPPQDEQYV. CDR3 nucleotides: TGTGCCAGCAGTGAAAACCCCCCGCAGGACGAGCAGTACGTC.

This clone was detected only once. The CDR3 here is CASSYRDRYNEQYV. For the CDR3, the DNA is TGTGCCAGCAGCTACCGGGACAGGTATAACGAGCAGTACGTC. The genes are TRBV11-3 and TRBJ2-7, with 8 bases that match TRBD1. The germline V gene has CDR1 SGHNT and CDR2 YENEEA. The V gene end was trimmed by 4 bases and the J gene end by 5 bases; junction bases not matched to a gene: 7. There are 14 residues in the CDR3.

This clone was observed a single time. The V call is TRBV5-4, the J call TRBJ1-2; TRBD1 matches 7 bases. The CDR3 contains 16 residues. CDR1 is SGHNT and CDR2 is YYREEE in the germline V gene (reference sequence). Losses at the gene ends were 2 bases for V and 8 bases for J; bases not matched to a gene: 15. The CDR3 DNA reads as TGTGCCAGCAGCTTCAATACCTGGACAGGTGGACGGGGCTACACCTTC. Translating it yields CASSFNTWTGGRGYTF.

The chain couples TRBV9 to TRBJ2-1; 13 bases are a match to TRBD2. The CDR3 consists of 14 residues. J was trimmed by 7 bases and V by 3 bases; bases with no gene match: 1. Germline CDR1 reads SGDLS; CDR2 reads YYNGEE. CDR3 bases: TGTGCCAGCAGCGCGACTAGCGGGAGGAATGAGCAGTTCTTC. This translates into CASSATSGRNEQFF. Variable domain in full (rest from reference TRBV9 and TRBJ2-1): DSGVTQTPKHLITATGQRVTLRCSPRSGDLSVYWYQQSLDQGLQFLIQYYNGEERAKGNILERFSAQQFPDLHSELNLSSLELGDSALYFCASSATSGRNEQFFGPGTRLTVL.

The chain couples TRBV21-1 to TRBJ2-7; the listed D gene, TRBD1, was not tested against the DNA. TRBV21-1 has pseudogene status. The length of the CDR3 is 10 residues. CDR3 DNA sequence: TGTGCCAGCAGCAAAGGGGCGCAGTACGTC. This gives the protein CASSKGAQYV.

This clone is a singleton in its sample. This chain uses TRBV2 with TRBJ1-2; D is possibly TRBD1 (6 bases). CDR3 length equals 14 residues. Trimming stripped 5 bases from V and 5 bases from J, with 15 bases between. Germline V CDR1 and CDR2: SNHLY, FYNNEI. CDR3 nucleotides: TGTGCCAGCAGTACACCGGGACAAAAATATGGCTACACCTTC. The encoded protein is CASSTPGQKYGYTF. The entire variable domain, with the rest obtained from reference TRBV2 and TRBJ1-2, is as follows: EPEVTQTPSHQVTQMGQEVILRCVPISNHLYFYWYRQILGQKVEFLVSFYNNEISEKSEIFDDQFSVERPDGSNFTLKIRSTKLEDSAMYFCASSTPGQKYGYTFGSGTRLTVV.

The V call is TRBV5-4, the J call TRBJ1-2, with D perhaps matching TRBD1 (5 bases). Trimming removed 4 bases from V and 2 bases from J, with 9 bases in between. Germline CDR1 SGHNT, CDR2 YYREEE (reference sequence). This CDR3 has 13 residues. Written as DNA, the CDR3 is TGTGCCAGCAGCCCAGACAGCAACTATGGCTACACCTTC. It encodes CASSPDSNYGYTF.

This chain uses TRBV27 with TRBJ1-1; D is perhaps TRBD1 (5 bases). This CDR3 has 15 residues. V was cut by 2 bases and J by 2 bases, with 12 bases left in between. CDR1 is MNHEY and CDR2 is SMNVEV in the germline V gene (reference sequence). The CDR3 nucleotides read TGTGCCAGCAGTTTAGTTGGCAGGGTAAACACTGAAGCTTTCTTT. Protein sequence: CASSLVGRVNTEAFF.

This rearrangement joins TRBV27 to TRBJ1-2, with TRBD1 as a possible D gene (5 bases). This CDR3 spans 14 amino acids. Germline CDR1 reads MNHEY; CDR2 reads SMNVEV (reference sequence). Trimming shortened V by 5 bases and J by 6 bases, and 16 bases separated the two germline ends. CDR3 nucleotide sequence: TGTGCCAGCAGTACTCGGGGGGACCGGGATGGCTACACCTTC. Translated: CASSTRGDRDGYTF.

This clone was recorded only once. V usage is TRBV20-1 and J usage is TRBJ2-3; D tentatively fits TRBD1 or TRBD2 (6 bases each). CDR3 length: 11 amino acids. Trimming pared 8 bases from V and 7 bases from J, leaving 13 bases between. Germline V gene data show CDR1 as DFQATT and CDR2 as SNEGSKA (reference sequence). The CDR3 nucleotides read TGCAGTATGCAGGGGAGGAATACGCAGTATTTT. Its protein is CSMQGRNTQYF.

The V call is TRBV2, the J call TRBJ1-4, with TRBD1 matching over 8 bases. The CDR3 is 15 amino acids. The trim removed 6 bases at V and 7 bases at J, leaving 10 bases unmatched. CDR1 and CDR2 from the germline V gene are SNHLY and FYNNEI. CDR3 sequence: CASRGQGQGGEKLFF. DNA for the CDR3: TGTGCCAGCAGGGGGCAAGGACAGGGAGGTGAAAAACTGTTTTTT. The whole variable domain, remainder taken from reference TRBV2 and TRBJ1-4, is EPEVTQTPSHQVTQMGQEVILRCVPISNHLYFYWYRQILGQKVEFLVSFYNNEISEKSEIFDDQFSVERPDGSNFTLKIRSTKLEDSAMYFCASRGQGQGGEKLFFGSGTQLSVL.

The rearrangement links TRBV7-8 to TRBJ1-2, with unresolved D. CDR3 size: 13 residues. The germline V gene has CDR1 SGHVS and CDR2 FQNEAQ. V lost 3 bases and J 5 bases, leaving 10 bases between the germline ends. The CDR3 DNA reads as TGTGCCAGCAGCTTTTCTACTGCGTATGGCTACACCTTC. It codes for CASSFSTAYGYTF.

The chain links TRBV10-3 to TRBJ2-5; 11 bases line up with TRBD2. Germline-derived CDR1 and CDR2 are ENHRY and SYGVKD. V was pared by 0 bases and J by 5 bases, with 5 bases of the junction left unmatched. This CDR3 comprises 16 residues. The CDR3 here is CAISESALAGGETQYF. CDR3 coding DNA: TGTGCCATCAGTGAGTCCGCCCTAGCGGGAGGTGAGACCCAGTACTTC.

The chain has TRBV9 and TRBJ1-5; D is uncertain. The CDR3 is made up of 15 amino acids. In germline, CDR1 is SGDLS, CDR2 YYNGEE. With 0 bases removed from V and 3 bases from J, the gap between germline ends came to 10 bases. The DNA for the CDR3 is TGTGCCAGCAGCGTAGATTGGGGAGCCAATCAGCCCCAGCATTTT. This translates into CASSVDWGANQPQHF.

The rearrangement joins TRBV11-3 to TRBJ2-7, with 16 bases aligning to TRBD2. Germline V lookup: CDR1 SGHNT, CDR2 YENEEA. The V and J ends lost 3 bases and 6 bases, in that order; junction bases with no gene match: 17. The CDR3 length is 20 residues. CDR3 region: CASSFPPGTSGRAGRGEQYV. In DNA form, the CDR3 reads TGTGCCAGCAGCTTCCCCCCCGGGACTAGCGGGAGGGCCGGCCGGGGCGAGCAGTACGTC.

This clone was counted a single time. The chain has TRBV5-1 and TRBJ2-2; D uncertain. The CDR3 covers 15 residues. V dropped 1 base and J dropped 4 bases, with 11 bases sitting between them. Germline CDR1 SGHRS, CDR2 YFSETQ. CDR3: CASSLREPVTGELFF. The CDR3 DNA reads as TGCGCCAGCAGCTTGCGAGAACCGGTCACCGGGGAGCTGTTTTTT.

This clone has a single count. V is TRBV7-2 and J is TRBJ2-7, with D possibly TRBD2 on 5 matching bases. CDR3 length: 12 amino acids. Trimming left V 8 bases short and J 6 bases short, with 14 bases between. CDR1 and CDR2 from the germline V gene are SGHTA and FQGNSA. The CDR3 nucleotides are TGTGCCAGCTCCTTCCCGGGGAGCGAGCAGTACGTC. Residues: CASSFPGSEQYV.

This sequence joins TRBV7-2 and TRBJ2-7, with no clear D. Trimming shortened V by 2 bases and J by 0 bases, and 2 bases separated the two germline ends. The CDR3 has 12 residues. Germline V gene sequence: CDR1 SGHTA, CDR2 FQGNSA. The CDR3 DNA follows: TGTGCCAGCAGCTTACGCTCCTACGAGCAGTACTTC. This codes for CASSLRSYEQYF. Full variable domain (remainder filled in from reference TRBV7-2 and TRBJ2-7): GAGVSQSPSNKVTEKGKDVELRCDPISGHTALYWYRQSLGQGLEFLIYFQGNSAPDKSGLPSDRFSAERTGGSVSTLTIQRTQQEDSAVYLCASSLRSYEQYFGPGTRLTVT.

The rearrangement joins TRBV7-3 to TRBJ1-1, with 11 bases aligning to TRBD1. This CDR3 contains 15 residues. J was trimmed by 4 bases and V by 1 base; bases with no gene match: 2. Germline CDR1 reads SGHTA; CDR2 reads FQGTGA. The CDR3 reads CASSLSGTGGTEAFF. In DNA form, the CDR3 reads TGTGCCAGCAGCTTAAGCGGGACAGGGGGCACTGAAGCTTTCTTT.

The V call is TRBV5-1, the J call TRBJ2-2; 11 bases are shared with TRBD2. The germline V gene has CDR1 SGHRS and CDR2 YFSETQ. There are 16 residues in the CDR3. V lost 2 bases and J lost 8; bases outside the gene matches: 8. The CDR3 DNA is TGCGCCAGCAGCTTAATGACTAGCGGGATTTCTGGGGAGCTGTTTTTT. As protein: CASSLMTSGISGELFF.

The genes are TRBV9 and TRBJ1-2; 9 bases align to TRBD1. This CDR3 is 17 amino acids long. V was pared by 4 bases and J by 4 bases, with 14 bases of the junction left unmatched. CDR1 and CDR2 (germline): SGDLS, YYNGEE. The CDR3 loop is CASSPEGRTGDGYGYTF. The CDR3 nucleotides are TGTGCCAGCAGCCCCGAGGGGCGGACAGGGGACGGCTATGGCTACACCTTC.

In this sample, this clone turned up once. J is TRBJ1-2 and V is TRBV7-2; D remains unclear. The germline V gene encodes CDR1 SGHTA and CDR2 FQGNSA. Trimming pared 3 bases from V and 4 bases from J, leaving 27 bases between. CDR3 length: 19 amino acids. In nucleotides, the CDR3 is TGTGCCAGCAGCTTGGTATCCAGAGAGGGTCAGGCCCTAGGCTATGGCTACACCTTC. As protein: CASSLVSREGQALGYGYTF.

This chain links TRBV11-2 with TRBJ1-2; TRBD1 aligns across 8 bases. This CDR3 spans 15 amino acids. CDR1 and CDR2 from the germline V gene are SGHAT and FQNNGV. V trimming: 3 bases; J trimming: 4 bases; junction bases outside the gene matches: 7. The CDR3 DNA reads as TGTGCCAGCAGCTTGAATTCAGGGGGCCTCTATGGCTACACCTTC. Its translation is CASSLNSGGLYGYTF.

The rearrangement joins TRBV5-4 to TRBJ2-1; TRBD2 might be the D (7 bases). Trimming took off 0 bases at V and 7 bases at J, with 17 bases between the two ends. The CDR3 has 16 amino acids. Germline-derived CDR1 and CDR2 are SGHNT and YYREEE (reference sequence). CDR3 DNA: TGTGCCAGCAGCTTGGAGGGGGGGAGTCGAGATAATGAGCAGTTCTTC. This codes for CASSLEGGSRDNEQFF.